These 10 T cell receptor beta chains originate from one sample sequenced in a study of T-cell memory formation after mild COVID-19. From the 5' RACE reads, TCRdb called clonotypes with MiXCR, one entry per CDR3 protein. The sample has about 130,000 distinct CDR3 sequences, about 5.9% seen once. The sample was PBMCs or a T cell subset sorted from them (not recorded which). These receptors were obtained from an adult woman who had mild COVID-19 (a few samples of this study predate the infection). Cell type and time point are not known.

This clonotype has ten or more counts. The chain combines TRBV7-3 with TRBJ2-7, with D unclear. The CDR3 totals 13 residues. CDR1 SGHTA and CDR2 FQGTGA come from the germline V gene. The germline V and J ends were trimmed by 2 bases and 3 bases, with 8 bases remaining between them. DNA of the CDR3: TGTGCCAGCAGCTTAGACTGGGACTACGAGCAGTACTTC. It translates to CASSLDWDYEQYF.

This clonotype was counted between two and nine times. V usage is TRBV7-9 and J usage is TRBJ2-7, with no clear D. There are 16 residues in the CDR3. Germline assignment: CDR1 SEHNR and CDR2 FQNEAQ (reference sequence). V shed 2 bases and J shed 1 base, with 15 bases lying between them. The CDR3 here is CASSLRISTLSYEQYF. The CDR3, as DNA: TGTGCCAGCAGCTTAAGAATTTCGACGTTATCCTACGAGCAGTACTTC.

This chain joins TRBV11-3 and TRBJ2-5; D perhaps matches TRBD2 (5 bases). Trimming stripped 5 bases from V and 2 bases from J, with 9 bases between. Germline V gives CDR1 SGHNT, CDR2 YENEEA. The CDR3 runs to 13 residues. CDR3 residues: CASSIGLQETQYF. As DNA, the CDR3 is TGTGCCAGCAGCATCGGACTTCAAGAGACCCAGTACTTC.

This clonotype occurred many times. The junction departs from the called germline gene at one end, perhaps through a read error. This chain uses TRBV12-3 or TRBV12-4 with TRBJ2-5, with TRBD2 identical over 7 bases. There are 15 residues in the CDR3. CDR3 DNA: TGTGCCAGCAGCCGCCCAGCGGGAAGGCTAGAGTCCCAGTACTTC. Translation: CASSRPAGRLESQYF.

This clonotype was counted at least ten times. V and J are TRBV18 and TRBJ1-1; 8 positions agree with TRBD1. The germline V gene has CDR1 KGHSH and CDR2 LQKENI. Losses at the gene ends were 4 bases for V and 0 bases for J; bases not matched to a gene: 4. The CDR3 totals 15 residues. The CDR3 DNA reads as TGTGCCAGCTCACACGGACAGGGTTTGAACACTGAAGCTTTCTTT. This gives the protein CASSHGQGLNTEAFF.

This clonotype has a handful of counts. CDR3: CASSQAIGTSSPSTDTQYF. Written as DNA, the CDR3 is TGCGCCAGCAGCCAGGCGATTGGGACTAGCTCCCCTAGCACAGATACGCAGTATTTT. The chain carries TRBV4-1 and TRBJ2-3; 9 bases match TRBD2. This CDR3 contains 19 residues. Germline V CDR1 and CDR2: MGHRA, YSYEKL. V was clipped by 3 bases and J by 0 bases; unmatched bases: 13.

This clonotype was seen only a few times. The chain is built from TRBV9 and TRBJ1-6; D gene uncertain. V gave up 4 bases and J gave up 3 bases, with 14 bases separating them. This CDR3 is built from 16 residues. Per germline, CDR1 SGDLS and CDR2 YYNGEE. CDR3 DNA: TGTGCCAGCAGCCCCCGGGTTGACGGCTATAATTCACCCCTCCACTTT. Protein sequence: CASSPRVDGYNSPLHF.

The chain is built from TRBV11-3 and TRBJ2-1, with D perhaps matching TRBD1 (5 bases). Germline V lookup: CDR1 SGHNT, CDR2 YENEEA. The V and J ends lost 8 bases and 14 bases respectively, with 16 bases between them. This CDR3 has 11 amino acids. This CDR3 reads CASRDGAIEFF. For the CDR3, the DNA is TGTGCCAGCCGTGATGGGGCTATAGAGTTCTTC. Using reference TRBV11-3 and TRBJ2-1 for the parts outside the CDR3, the full variable domain is EAGVVQSPRYKIIEKKQPVAFWCNPISGHNTLYWYLQNLGQGPELLIRYENEEAVDDSQLPKDRFSAERLKGVDSTLKIQPAELGDSAVYLCASRDGAIEFFGPGTRLTVL.

This clonotype was seen at least ten times. This chain uses TRBV5-1 with TRBJ1-1; D remains unclear. In germline, CDR1 is SGHRS, CDR2 YFSETQ. V was clipped by 0 bases and J by 0 bases, with 9 bases between them. The CDR3 is 15 amino acids. In DNA, the CDR3 is TGCGCCAGCAGCTTGGTGGGTCTTATGAACACTGAAGCTTTCTTT. It encodes CASSLVGLMNTEAFF.

This clonotype was detected many times. This rearrangement joins TRBV10-3 to TRBJ2-7; D unresolved. The V gene lost 2 bases and the J gene lost 0 bases, with 8 bases spanning the gap. Germline CDR1 and CDR2: ENHRY and SYGVKD. The CDR3 length is 14 residues. The chain's CDR3 is CAISEGRSSYEQYF. The CDR3 DNA reads TGTGCCATCAGTGAGGGCAGGAGCTCCTACGAGCAGTACTTC.